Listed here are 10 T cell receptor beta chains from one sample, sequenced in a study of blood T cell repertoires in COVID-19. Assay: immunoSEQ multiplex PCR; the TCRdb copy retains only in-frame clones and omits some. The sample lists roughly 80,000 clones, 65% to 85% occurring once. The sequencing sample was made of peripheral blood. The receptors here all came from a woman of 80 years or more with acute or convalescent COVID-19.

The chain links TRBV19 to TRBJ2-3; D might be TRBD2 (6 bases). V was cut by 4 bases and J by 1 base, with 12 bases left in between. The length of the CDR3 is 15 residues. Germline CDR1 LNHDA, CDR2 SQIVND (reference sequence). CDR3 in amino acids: CASSSGVGGTDTQYF. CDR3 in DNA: TGTGCCAGTAGTAGCGGGGTAGGAGGCACAGATACGCAGTATTTT.

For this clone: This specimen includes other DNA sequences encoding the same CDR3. CDR3 in DNA: TGCAGCGTTGATGAGGGGGGCACAGATACGCAGTATTTT. Protein: CSVDEGGTDTQYF. The V and J genes are TRBV29-1 and TRBJ2-3; tentative D call: TRBD1 (6 bases). This CDR3 spans 13 amino acids. Per germline, CDR1 SQVTM and CDR2 ANQGSEA. Trimming removed 3 bases at V and 1 base at J, with 8 bases between.

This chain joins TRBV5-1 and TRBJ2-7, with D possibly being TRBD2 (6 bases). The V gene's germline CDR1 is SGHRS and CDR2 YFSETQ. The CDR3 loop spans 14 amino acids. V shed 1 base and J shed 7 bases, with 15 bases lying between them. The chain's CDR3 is CASSLSGGSEEQYF. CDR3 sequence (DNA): TGCGCCAGCAGCTTGAGTGGGGGGAGCGAGGAGCAGTACTTC.

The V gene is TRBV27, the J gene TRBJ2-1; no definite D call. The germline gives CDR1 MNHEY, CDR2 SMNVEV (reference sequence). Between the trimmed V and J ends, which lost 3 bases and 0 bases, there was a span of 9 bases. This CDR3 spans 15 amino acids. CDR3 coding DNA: TGTGCCAGCAGTTTCGACATGTACTCCTACAATGAGCAGTTCTTC. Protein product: CASSFDMYSYNEQFF.

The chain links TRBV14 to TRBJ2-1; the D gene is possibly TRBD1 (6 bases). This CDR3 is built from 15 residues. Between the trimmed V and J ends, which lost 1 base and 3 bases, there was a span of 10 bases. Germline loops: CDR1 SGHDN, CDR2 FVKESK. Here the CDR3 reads CASSQVGGIYNEQFF. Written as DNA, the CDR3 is TGTGCCAGCAGCCAAGTAGGGGGAATCTACAATGAGCAGTTCTTC. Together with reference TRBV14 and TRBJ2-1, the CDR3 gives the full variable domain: EAGVTQFPSHSVIEKGQTVTLRCDPISGHDNLYWYRRVMGKEIKFLLHFVKESKQDESGMPNNRFLAERTGGTYSTLKVQPAELEDSGVYFCASSQVGGIYNEQFFGPGTRLTVL.

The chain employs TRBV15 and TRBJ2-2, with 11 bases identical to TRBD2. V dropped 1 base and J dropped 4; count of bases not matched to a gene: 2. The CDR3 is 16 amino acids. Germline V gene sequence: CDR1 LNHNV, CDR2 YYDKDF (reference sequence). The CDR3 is CATSRVAGGGTGELFF. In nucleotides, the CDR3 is TGTGCCACCAGCAGAGTAGCGGGAGGGGGCACCGGGGAGCTGTTTTTT. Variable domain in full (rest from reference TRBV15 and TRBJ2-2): DAMVIQNPRYQVTQFGKPVTLSCSQTLNHNVMYWYQQKSSQAPKLLFHYYDKDFNNEADTPDNFQSRRPNTSFCFLDIRSPGLGDTAMYLCATSRVAGGGTGELFFGEGSRLTVL.

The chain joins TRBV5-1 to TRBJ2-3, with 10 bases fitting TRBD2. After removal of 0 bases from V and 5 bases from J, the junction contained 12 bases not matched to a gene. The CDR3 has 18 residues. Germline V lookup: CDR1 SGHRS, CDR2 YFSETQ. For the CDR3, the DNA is TGCGCCAGCAGCTTGGATGGGGCTGTAGCGGGAGGAGTAGATACGCAGTATTTT. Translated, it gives CASSLDGAVAGGVDTQYF.

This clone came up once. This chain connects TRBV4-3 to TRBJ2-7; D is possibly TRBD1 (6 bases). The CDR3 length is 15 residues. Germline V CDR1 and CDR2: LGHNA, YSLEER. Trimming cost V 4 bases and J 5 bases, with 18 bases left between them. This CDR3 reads CASSPQVGTTNEQYF. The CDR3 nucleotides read TGCGCCAGCAGCCCACAAGTCGGGACAACCAACGAGCAGTACTTC.

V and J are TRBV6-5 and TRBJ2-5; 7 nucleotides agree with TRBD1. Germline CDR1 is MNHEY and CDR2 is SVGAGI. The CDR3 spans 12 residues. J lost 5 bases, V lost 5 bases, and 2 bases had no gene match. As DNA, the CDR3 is TGTGCCAGCAGTCAGGGGGTGGAGACCCAGTACTTC. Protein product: CASSQGVETQYF.

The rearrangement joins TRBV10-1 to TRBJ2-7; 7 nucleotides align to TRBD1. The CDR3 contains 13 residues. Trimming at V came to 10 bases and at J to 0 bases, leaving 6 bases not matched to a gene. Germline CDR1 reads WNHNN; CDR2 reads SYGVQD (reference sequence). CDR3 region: CAKSQGSSYEQYF. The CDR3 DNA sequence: TGCGCCAAATCACAGGGGTCCTCCTACGAGCAGTACTTC.